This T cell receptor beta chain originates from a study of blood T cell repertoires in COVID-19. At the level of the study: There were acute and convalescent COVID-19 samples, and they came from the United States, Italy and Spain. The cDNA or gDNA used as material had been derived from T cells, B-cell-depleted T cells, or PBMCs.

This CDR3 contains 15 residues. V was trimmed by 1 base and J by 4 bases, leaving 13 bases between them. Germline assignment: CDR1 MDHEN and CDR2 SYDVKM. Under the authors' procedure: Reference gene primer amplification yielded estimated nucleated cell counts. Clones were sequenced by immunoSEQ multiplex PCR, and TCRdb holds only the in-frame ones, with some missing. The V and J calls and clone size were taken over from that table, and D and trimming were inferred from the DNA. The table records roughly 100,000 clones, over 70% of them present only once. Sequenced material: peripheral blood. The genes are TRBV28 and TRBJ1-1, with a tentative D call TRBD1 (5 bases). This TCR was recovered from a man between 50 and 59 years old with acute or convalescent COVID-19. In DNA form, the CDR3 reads TGTGCCAGCAGTTTATTAGGTGGCGGGGGCACTGAAGCTTTCTTT. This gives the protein CASSLLGGGGTEAFF.